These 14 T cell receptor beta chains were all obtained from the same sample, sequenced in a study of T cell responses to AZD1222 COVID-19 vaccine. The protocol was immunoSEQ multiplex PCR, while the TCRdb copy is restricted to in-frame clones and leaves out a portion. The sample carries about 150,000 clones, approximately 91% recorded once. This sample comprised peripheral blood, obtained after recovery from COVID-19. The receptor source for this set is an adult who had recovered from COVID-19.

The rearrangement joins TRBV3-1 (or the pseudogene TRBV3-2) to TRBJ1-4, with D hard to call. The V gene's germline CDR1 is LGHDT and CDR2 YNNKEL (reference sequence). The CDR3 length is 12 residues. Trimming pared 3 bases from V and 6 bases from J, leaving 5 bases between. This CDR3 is CASSHSDEKLFF. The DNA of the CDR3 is TGTGCCAGCAGCCACAGCGATGAAAAACTGTTTTTT.

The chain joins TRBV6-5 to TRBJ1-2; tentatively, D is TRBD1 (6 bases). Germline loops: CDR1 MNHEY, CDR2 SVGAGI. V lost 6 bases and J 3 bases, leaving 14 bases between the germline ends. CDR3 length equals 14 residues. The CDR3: CASSHRERDYGYTF. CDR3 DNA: TGTGCCAGCAGCCACAGGGAGAGGGACTATGGCTACACCTTC.

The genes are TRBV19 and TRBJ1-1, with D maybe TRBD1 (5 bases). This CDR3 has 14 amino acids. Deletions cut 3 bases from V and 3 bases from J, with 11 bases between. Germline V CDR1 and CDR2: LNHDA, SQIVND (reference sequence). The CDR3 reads CASSMGVLDTEAFF. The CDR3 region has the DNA TGTGCCAGTAGTATGGGGGTCCTCGACACTGAAGCTTTCTTT.

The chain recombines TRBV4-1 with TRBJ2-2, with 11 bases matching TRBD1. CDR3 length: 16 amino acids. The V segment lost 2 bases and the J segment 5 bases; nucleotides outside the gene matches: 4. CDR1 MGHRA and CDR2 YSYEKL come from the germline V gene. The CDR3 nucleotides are TGCGCCAGCAGCCAACGGACAGGGGGCATGACCGGGGAGCTGTTTTTT. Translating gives CASSQRTGGMTGELFF.

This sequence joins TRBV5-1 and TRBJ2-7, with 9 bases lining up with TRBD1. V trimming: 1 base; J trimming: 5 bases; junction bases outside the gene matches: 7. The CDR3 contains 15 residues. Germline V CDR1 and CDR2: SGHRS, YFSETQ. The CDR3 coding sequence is TGCGCCAGCAGCTTGAGGGGACAGGGTAGGGACGAGCAGTACTTC. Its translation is CASSLRGQGRDEQYF.

The CDR3, as DNA: TGTGCCAGCAGCCCGAGCGGGGGGTTATCCTACGAGCAGTACTTC. Amino acids: CASSPSGGLSYEQYF. The chain couples TRBV4-2 to TRBJ2-7; 9 bases agree with TRBD2. This CDR3 is built from 15 residues. Germline V gene data show CDR1 as LGHNA and CDR2 as YNFKEQ. V was clipped by 4 bases and J by 1 base; unmatched bases: 5.

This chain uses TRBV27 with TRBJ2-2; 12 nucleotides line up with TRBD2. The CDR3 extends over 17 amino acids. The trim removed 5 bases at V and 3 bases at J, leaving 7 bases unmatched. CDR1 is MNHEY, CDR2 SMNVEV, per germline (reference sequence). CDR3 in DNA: TGTGCCAGCAGTCCCAGACTAGCGGGAGTAGACACCGGGGAGCTGTTTTTT. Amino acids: CASSPRLAGVDTGELFF.

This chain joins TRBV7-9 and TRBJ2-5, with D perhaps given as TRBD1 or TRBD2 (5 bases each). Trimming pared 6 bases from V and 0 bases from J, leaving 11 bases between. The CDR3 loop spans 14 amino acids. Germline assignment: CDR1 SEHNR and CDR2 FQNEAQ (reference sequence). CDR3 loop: CASSQGEYQETQYF. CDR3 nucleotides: TGTGCCAGCAGTCAAGGGGAGTACCAAGAGACCCAGTACTTC.

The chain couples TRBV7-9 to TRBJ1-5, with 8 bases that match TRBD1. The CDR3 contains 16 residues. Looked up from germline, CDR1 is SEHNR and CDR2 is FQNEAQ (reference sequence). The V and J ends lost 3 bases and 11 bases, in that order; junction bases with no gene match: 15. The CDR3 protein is CASSLSGGANRGAQHF. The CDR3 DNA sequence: TGTGCCAGCAGCTTGTCAGGCGGAGCGAACAGGGGGGCCCAGCATTTT.

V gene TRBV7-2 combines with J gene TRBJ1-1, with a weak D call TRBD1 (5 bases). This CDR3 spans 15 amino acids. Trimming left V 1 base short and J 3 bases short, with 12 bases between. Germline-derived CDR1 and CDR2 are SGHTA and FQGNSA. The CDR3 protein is CASSLEIGRDTEAFF. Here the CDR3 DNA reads TGTGCCAGCAGCTTAGAAATAGGCAGGGACACTGAAGCTTTCTTT. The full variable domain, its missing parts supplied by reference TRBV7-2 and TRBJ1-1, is GAGVSQSPSNKVTEKGKDVELRCDPISGHTALYWYRQSLGQGLEFLIYFQGNSAPDKSGLPSDRFSAERTGGSVSTLTIQRTQQEDSAVYLCASSLEIGRDTEAFFGQGTRLTVV.

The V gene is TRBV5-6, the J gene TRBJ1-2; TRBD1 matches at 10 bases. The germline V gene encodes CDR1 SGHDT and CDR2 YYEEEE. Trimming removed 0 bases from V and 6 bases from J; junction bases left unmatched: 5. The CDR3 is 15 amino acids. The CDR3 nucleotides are TGTGCCAGCAGCTTGGGCCGGGACAGGGGCAATGGCTACACCTTC. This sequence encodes CASSLGRDRGNGYTF.

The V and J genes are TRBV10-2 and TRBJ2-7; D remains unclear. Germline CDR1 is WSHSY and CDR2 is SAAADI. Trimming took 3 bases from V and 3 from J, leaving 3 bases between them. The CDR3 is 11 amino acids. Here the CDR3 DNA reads TGCGCCAGCAGTGACAGCTACGAGCAGTACTTC. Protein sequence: CASSDSYEQYF.

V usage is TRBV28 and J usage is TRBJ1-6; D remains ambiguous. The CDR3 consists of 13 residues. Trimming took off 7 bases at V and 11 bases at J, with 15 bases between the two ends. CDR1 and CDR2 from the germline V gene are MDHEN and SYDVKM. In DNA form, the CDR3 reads TGTGCCAGCAATCAGGAGTCTCTAACACCCCTCCACTTT. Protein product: CASNQESLTPLHF.

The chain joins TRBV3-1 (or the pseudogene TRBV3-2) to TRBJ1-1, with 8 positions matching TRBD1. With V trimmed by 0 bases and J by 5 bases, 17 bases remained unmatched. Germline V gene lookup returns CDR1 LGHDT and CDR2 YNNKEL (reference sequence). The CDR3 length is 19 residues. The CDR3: CASSQDGPLLRQGRTEAFF. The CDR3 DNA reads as TGTGCCAGCAGCCAAGATGGGCCACTTTTAAGACAGGGGCGGACTGAAGCTTTCTTT.